The entry below describes one TCR beta chain. Its antigen is undetermined. PCR employed 60 Vbeta and 13 Jbeta primers. Assay: immunoSEQ multiplex PCR; the TCRdb copy retains only in-frame clones and omits some. Of roughly 160,000 clones listed, 65% to 80% are singletons. This entry is derived from a study of cytomegalovirus exposure and HLA in healthy donors. The study, taken as a whole, reports: Reports showed the classifier diagnosing cytomegalovirus status with high specificity and sensitivity.

V was cut by 6 bases and J by 1 base, with 14 bases left in between. This CDR3 has 15 amino acids. The V gene's germline CDR1 is SGDLS and CDR2 YYNGEE. Sequencing was done on a sample of PBMCs. V gene TRBV9 combines with J gene TRBJ2-1; the D gene is possibly TRBD2 (6 bases). The source of this sequence is a woman aged 50 to 65 in good health and CMV-seropositive. The CDR3 reads CASTSGVASYNEQFF. DNA for the CDR3: TGTGCCAGCACTTCGGGAGTCGCGTCCTACAATGAGCAGTTCTTC.